This is a list of T cell receptor beta chains from one sample in a study of post-analysis software for immune sequencing data. TCRdb analysed the PCR reads with MiXCR anew, one entry per CDR3 protein. Here the sample spans over 700,000 distinct CDR3 sequences, roughly 27% being singletons. Sequenced input: blood. The receptors derive from a girl aged 5 to 17 with multiple sclerosis. CDR3s include the opening cysteine and the closing phenylalanine or tryptophan. A D gene is named only where the DNA matches it firmly. Expanded clones get a size class; other rows say once, few or many, or leave the size out.

TRBV28	NA	TRBJ2-3	NA	TGTGCCAGCAGTTTATCCCTCAGGCAGTGGGCAGATACGCAGTATTTT	CASSLSLRQWADTQYF
TRBV3-1	TRBD2	TRBJ2-3	few	TGTGCCAGCAGCCAAGGCGGGGGGGCGATAGATACGCAGTATTTT	CASSQGGGAIDTQYF
TRBV28	NA	TRBJ2-3	NA	TGTGCCAGCAGCAACAGGGGCACAGATACGCAGTATTTT	CASSNRGTDTQYF
TRBV6-5	TRBD1	TRBJ1-2	many	TGTGCCAGCAGTAGGACAGGGGATGGCTACACCTTC	CASSRTGDGYTF
TRBV10-3	NA	TRBJ1-1	few	TGTGCCATCAGTGGGTGGCAGGGCCTAGCTAGTCGCACTGAAGCTTTCTTT	CAISGWQGLASRTEAFF
TRBV9	NA	TRBJ2-7	NA	TGTGCCAGCAGCGCTGTAGGGGGGCCCTACGAGCAGTACTTC	CASSAVGGPYEQYF
TRBV20-1	NA	TRBJ2-3	NA	TGCAGTGCTAGGAGTGGGCTTCCTAGGACAGATACGCAGTATTTT	CSARSGLPRTDTQYF
TRBV20-1	NA	TRBJ1-5	few	TGCAGTGCTAGAGATAGCGGGTTTGGCAATCAGCCCCAGCATTTT	CSARDSGFGNQPQHF
TRBV12-3/TRBV12-4	NA	TRBJ1-1	NA	TGTGCCAGCAGTCAGAAATTTTCTGAAGTTTTCTTT	CASSQKFSEVFF
TRBV5-1	NA	TRBJ2-5	NA	TGCGCCAGCAGCTTGGACAGGAGTCAAGAGGCCCAGTACTTC	CASSLDRSQEAQYF
TRBV4-1	TRBD1	TRBJ1-5	NA	TGCGCCAGCAGCCAACCGGGACAGGGTGGCTGGCCCCAGCATTTT	CASSQPGQGGWPQHF
TRBV9	NA	TRBJ2-1	few	TGTGCCAGCAGCGTAGTGGTAGGGGAGTACAATGAGCAGTTCTTC	CASSVVVGEYNEQFF
TRBV20-1	NA	TRBJ2-7	NA	TGCAGTACTACGGAGAGCTCCTACGAGCAGTACTTC	CSTTESSYEQYF
TRBV11-2	TRBD1	TRBJ1-6	NA	TGTGCCAGCAGCCCAGGGACAGGGGATAGGTCACCCCTCCACTTT	CASSPGTGDRSPLHF
TRBV28	TRBD1	TRBJ2-7	NA	TGTGCCAGCTATACCTTACAGGGGGGAACCTACGAGCGGGCCCAGTACTTC	CASYTLQGGTYERAQYF
TRBV20-1	NA	TRBJ2-5	NA	TGCAGTGCTAGAGATCGCCCAGGGGGGGGTTTTAGAGAGACCCAGTACTTC	CSARDRPGGGFRETQYF
TRBV4-1	NA	TRBJ1-2	few	TGCGCCAGCAGCCAAGATGGGGCAGGTGGCTACACCTTC	CASSQDGAGGYTF
TRBV20-1	NA	TRBJ2-3	few	TGCAGTGCTAGAATAGCGAGCACAGATACGCAGTATTTT	CSARIASTDTQYF